This T cell receptor (beta chain) derives from a study of healthy donors' naive CD4 and CD8 T cells. Details on this clonotype: Its matching antigen is unknown.

Each TCR library used around 540 ng of total RNA and a linear amplification protocol. From the reads, TCRdb called clonotypes with MiXCR, one entry per CDR3 protein. The sample records about 200,000 distinct CDR3 sequences, around 74% being singletons. Whole-study results and caveats: CDR3 charge plus V and J genes appeared to account for roughly 12% of CD4/CD8 variance.

The specimen was naive CD4+ and CD8+ T cells sorted from blood, pooled from several donors. This receptor was taken from a pool of human donors in good health; the sample pools cells from several healthy donors.

This CDR3 is CSASVREEVCGELFF. The DNA of the CDR3 is TGCAGTGCTAGTGTGCGGGAGGAGGTTTGCGGGGAGCTGTTTTTT. The chain couples TRBV20-1 to TRBJ2-2; the match to TRBD2 covers 8 bases. CDR1 and CDR2 (germline): DFQATT, SNEGSKA (reference sequence). The V and J ends lost 3 bases and 7 bases, in that order; junction bases with no gene match: 10. This CDR3 has 15 residues.